This T cell receptor (beta chain) emerged from a study of neurological immune-mediated disorders. TCRdb reprocessed the 5' RACE reads via MiXCR and lists one record per CDR3 protein. Here the sample spans 30,000 to 45,000 distinct CDR3 sequences, roughly 4.8% being singletons. CDR1 SGHRS and CDR2 YFSETQ come from the germline V gene. Trimming cost V 4 bases and J 2 bases, with 12 bases left between them. The length of the CDR3 is 14 residues. This clonotype was seen ten or more times. Sequenced input: CD4+ T cells from blood. This chain connects TRBV5-1 to TRBJ1-1; no clear D. This TCR came from a man aged 18 to 29 in good health. The CDR3: CASSVGSLNTEAFF. The CDR3 nucleotides read TGCGCCAGCAGCGTCGGCAGCCTAAACACTGAAGCTTTCTTT. Full variable domain (rest looked up from reference TRBV5-1 and TRBJ1-1): KAGVTQTPRYLIKTRGQQVTLSCSPISGHRSVSWYQQTPGQGLQFLFEYFSETQRNKGNFPGRFSGRQFSNSRSEMNVSTLELGDSALYLCASSVGSLNTEAFFGQGTRLTVV.